The 15 T cell receptor beta chains listed next were all sequenced from one sample in a study of blood T cell repertoires in COVID-19. Method: immunoSEQ multiplex PCR; TCRdb's copy keeps in-frame clones and lacks some. This table holds about 160,000 clones, about 87% found once. The material sequenced was peripheral blood. Source of these receptors: a woman between 65 and 79 years old with COVID-19, enrolled during active disease.

Concerning this clone: Other DNA sequences in this specimen translate into the identical CDR3. The J gene is TRBJ2-7, the V gene TRBV28, with a possible D match to TRBD1 (6 bases). The CDR3 totals 14 residues. CDR1 MDHEN and CDR2 SYDVKM come from the germline V gene. Trimming removed 5 bases from V and 1 base from J, with 12 bases in between. CDR3: CASSPDRTSYEQYF. In DNA form, the CDR3 reads TGTGCCAGCAGTCCTGACAGGACTTCCTACGAGCAGTACTTC.

The chain is built from TRBV5-1 and TRBJ1-1, with 9 bases fitting TRBD1. The CDR3 runs 14 residues. Germline V lookup: CDR1 SGHRS, CDR2 YFSETQ. J lost 1 base, V lost 4 bases, and 2 bases had no gene match. The CDR3 reads CASSPTGGNTEAFF. The CDR3 DNA reads TGCGCCAGCAGCCCGACAGGGGGGAACACTGAAGCTTTCTTT.

The CDR3 reads CAWSRGYQPQHF. The DNA of the CDR3 is TGTGCCTGGAGTCGAGGGTATCAGCCCCAGCATTTT. The chain has TRBV30 and TRBJ1-5; D gene unclear. In germline, CDR1 is GTSNPN, CDR2 SVGIG (reference sequence). CDR3 length equals 12 residues. V dropped 2 bases and J dropped 5 bases, with 7 bases sitting between them.

This sequence joins TRBV4-2 and TRBJ2-5; 10 bases are shared with TRBD1. V was clipped by 3 bases and J by 5 bases; unmatched bases: 6. Germline assignment: CDR1 LGHNA and CDR2 YNFKEQ. This CDR3 has 15 amino acids. The CDR3, as DNA: TGTGCCAGCAGCCAGGGGACAGGGGACGTTGAGACCCAGTACTTC. Translation gives CASSQGTGDVETQYF.

The chain combines TRBV5-8 with TRBJ2-2; 10 bases line up with TRBD1. Germline trimming cut 5 bases from V and 0 bases from J; bases unmatched to any gene: 7. There are 17 residues in the CDR3. Germline V CDR1 and CDR2: SGHTS, YDEGEE. CDR3 protein: CASSWDRGYANTGELFF. The CDR3 nucleotides are TGTGCCAGCAGTTGGGACAGGGGCTACGCGAACACCGGGGAGCTGTTTTTT.

The chain is built from TRBV3-1 (or the pseudogene TRBV3-2) and TRBJ2-2; TRBD1 might be the D (6 bases). Germline CDR1 and CDR2: LGHDT and YNNKEL (reference sequence). The CDR3 is 14 amino acids. V lost 2 bases, J lost 3 bases, and 7 bases lay in between. This CDR3 is CASSQTGYTGELFF. The CDR3 DNA reads as TGTGCCAGCAGCCAAACAGGGTACACCGGGGAGCTGTTTTTT.

This sequence joins TRBV30 and TRBJ1-2; D gene unclear. The CDR3 totals 13 residues. CDR1 and CDR2 from the germline V gene are GTSNPN and SVGIG (reference sequence). Trimming pared 5 bases from V and 2 bases from J, leaving 12 bases between. CDR3 region: CAWALEENYGYTF. CDR3 nucleotides: TGTGCCTGGGCCTTGGAGGAAAACTATGGCTACACCTTC.

This chain joins TRBV6-5 and TRBJ2-7; 9 bases line up with TRBD1. The CDR3 runs 15 residues. V shed 8 bases, J shed 7 bases, and the junction held 15 bases outside the gene matches. The V gene's germline CDR1 is MNHEY and CDR2 SVGAGI. The CDR3 reads CASGLDRGTGGEQYF. In DNA, the CDR3 is TGTGCCAGCGGTCTGGACAGGGGAACTGGTGGAGAGCAGTACTTC.

The chain links TRBV2 to TRBJ2-7, with D possibly TRBD1 on 6 matching bases. Germline CDR1 SNHLY, CDR2 FYNNEI. Trimming shortened V by 7 bases and J by 4 bases, and 11 bases separated the two germline ends. The CDR3 loop spans 12 amino acids. Written as DNA, the CDR3 is TGTGCCAGCAATAACCAGGGGTACGAGCAGTACTTC. It specifies CASNNQGYEQYF.

This chain uses TRBV28 with TRBJ1-4, with 8 positions matching TRBD1. The V gene end was trimmed by 3 bases and the J gene end by 1 base; junction bases not matched to a gene: 7. Germline CDR1 MDHEN, CDR2 SYDVKM. This CDR3 has 17 amino acids. The CDR3 protein is CASSFSGGLGTNEKLFF. CDR3 coding DNA: TGTGCCAGCAGTTTTTCAGGGGGCTTGGGAACTAATGAAAAACTGTTTTTT.

The V call is TRBV5-1, the J call TRBJ2-2, with 10 bases lining up with TRBD2. V lost 0 bases and J lost 6; bases outside the gene matches: 5. Germline CDR1 SGHRS, CDR2 YFSETQ. The CDR3 contains 16 residues. The CDR3 here is CASSLVASGGSGELFF. CDR3 nucleotide sequence: TGCGCCAGCAGCTTGGTGGCTAGCGGGGGATCCGGGGAGCTGTTTTTT. The whole variable domain, remainder taken from reference TRBV5-1 and TRBJ2-2, is KAGVTQTPRYLIKTRGQQVTLSCSPISGHRSVSWYQQTPGQGLQFLFEYFSETQRNKGNFPGRFSGRQFSNSRSEMNVSTLELGDSALYLCASSLVASGGSGELFFGEGSRLTVL.

The gene calls are TRBV5-1 and TRBJ2-1; D not resolved. Germline assignment: CDR1 SGHRS and CDR2 YFSETQ. CDR3 length: 13 residues. The V end was cut by 0 bases, the J end by 5 bases, with 6 bases between. CDR3 region: CASSLGLNNEQFF. Here the CDR3 DNA reads TGCGCCAGCAGCTTGGGACTCAACAATGAGCAGTTCTTC.

The chain combines TRBV29-1 with TRBJ1-5, with D hard to call. This CDR3 comprises 12 residues. Germline V gives CDR1 SQVTM, CDR2 ANQGSEA. CDR3 coding DNA: TGCAGTATAAACCGGGGAGGGCAGCCCCAGCATTTT. It codes for CSINRGGQPQHF.

V usage is TRBV12-5 and J usage is TRBJ2-7; D might be TRBD2 (5 bases). CDR3 length equals 15 residues. Trimming took 0 bases from V and 4 from J, leaving 13 bases between them. Germline CDR1 and CDR2: LGHNT and FRNRAP. The CDR3 DNA follows: TGTGCTAGTGGTTTGGTATTGGGAGAAGGGTACGAGCAGTACTTC. It translates to CASGLVLGEGYEQYF. The entire variable domain, with the rest obtained from reference TRBV12-5 and TRBJ2-7, is as follows: DARVTQTPRHKVTEMGQEVTMRCQPILGHNTVFWYRQTMMQGLELLAYFRNRAPLDDSGMPKDRFSAEMPDATLATLKIQPSEPRDSAVYFCASGLVLGEGYEQYFGPGTRLTVT.

This CDR3 is CASSPRGDPNTEAFF. The CDR3, as DNA: TGTGCCAGCAGCCCCCGAGGAGATCCGAACACTGAAGCTTTCTTT. The chain is built from TRBV7-2 and TRBJ1-1; D gene ambiguous. The CDR3 spans 15 residues. CDR1 is SGHTA, CDR2 FQGNSA, per germline. Trimming stripped 5 bases from V and 1 base from J, with 14 bases between.